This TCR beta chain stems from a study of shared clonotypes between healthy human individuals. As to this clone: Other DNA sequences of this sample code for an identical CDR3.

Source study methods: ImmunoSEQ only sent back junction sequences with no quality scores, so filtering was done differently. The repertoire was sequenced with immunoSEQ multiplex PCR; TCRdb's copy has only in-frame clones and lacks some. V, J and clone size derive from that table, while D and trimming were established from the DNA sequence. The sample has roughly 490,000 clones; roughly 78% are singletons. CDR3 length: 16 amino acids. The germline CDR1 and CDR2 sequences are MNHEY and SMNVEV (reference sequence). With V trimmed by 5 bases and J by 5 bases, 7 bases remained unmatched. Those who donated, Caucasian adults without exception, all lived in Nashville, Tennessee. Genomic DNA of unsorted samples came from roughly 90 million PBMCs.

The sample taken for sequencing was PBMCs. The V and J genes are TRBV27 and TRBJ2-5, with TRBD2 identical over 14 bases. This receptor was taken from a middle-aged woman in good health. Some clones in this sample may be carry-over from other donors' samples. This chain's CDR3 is CASSQGLAGGRETQYF. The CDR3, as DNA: TGTGCCAGCAGTCAAGGACTAGCGGGAGGTCGGGAGACCCAGTACTTC.